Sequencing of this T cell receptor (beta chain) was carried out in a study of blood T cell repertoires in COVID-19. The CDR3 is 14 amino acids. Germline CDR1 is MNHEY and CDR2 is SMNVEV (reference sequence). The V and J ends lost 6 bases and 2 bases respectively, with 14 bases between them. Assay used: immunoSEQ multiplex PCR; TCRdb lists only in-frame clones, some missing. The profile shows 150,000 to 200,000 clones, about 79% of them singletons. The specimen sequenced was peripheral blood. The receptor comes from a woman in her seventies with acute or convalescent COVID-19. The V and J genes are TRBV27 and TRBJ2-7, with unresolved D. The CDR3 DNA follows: TGTGCCAGCAGCCTTTCGGTTGGTGCCTACGAGCAGTACTTC. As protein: CASSLSVGAYEQYF.